This T cell receptor (beta chain) originates from a study of blood T cell repertoires in COVID-19. Across the study: Sites in the United States, Italy and Spain provided acute and convalescent COVID-19 samples.

The CDR3 sequence is 14 residues long. V lost 0 bases, J lost 3 bases, and 9 bases lay in between. Germline CDR1 is SGDLS and CDR2 is YYNGEE. Under the authors' procedure: Amplified reference gene primers provided the basis for estimating nucleated cell counts. Profiled with immunoSEQ multiplex PCR; TCRdb holds only in-frame clones, not every one. The V and J calls and the clone size are those of that table, but D and trimming were determined from the DNA. Of roughly 250,000 clones listed, about 91% were seen once; the top ten hold 1% to 1.5%. The cohort comprised adults aged about 18 to 89 years residing in 20 to 30 US areas.

The V call is TRBV9, the J call TRBJ1-1; the D is unclear. Sequencing was carried out using PBMCs or T cells enriched from blood (not recorded which). This TCR was sampled from a woman aged 40-49 years with acute COVID-19. This CDR3 reads CASSVDRWDTEAFF. CDR3 bases: TGTGCCAGCAGCGTAGACAGATGGGACACTGAAGCTTTCTTT.